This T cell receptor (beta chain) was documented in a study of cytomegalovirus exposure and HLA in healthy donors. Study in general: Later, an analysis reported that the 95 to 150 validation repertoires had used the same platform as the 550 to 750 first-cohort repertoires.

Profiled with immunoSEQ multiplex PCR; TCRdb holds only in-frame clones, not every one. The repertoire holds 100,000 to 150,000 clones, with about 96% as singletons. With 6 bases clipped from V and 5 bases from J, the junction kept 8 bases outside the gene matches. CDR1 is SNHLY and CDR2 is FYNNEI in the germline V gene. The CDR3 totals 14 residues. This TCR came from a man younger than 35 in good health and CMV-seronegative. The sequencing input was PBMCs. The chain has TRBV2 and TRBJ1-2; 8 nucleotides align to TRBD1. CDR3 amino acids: CASRGQATSYGYTF. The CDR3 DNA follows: TGTGCCAGCAGGGGACAGGCTACCAGTTATGGCTACACCTTC.